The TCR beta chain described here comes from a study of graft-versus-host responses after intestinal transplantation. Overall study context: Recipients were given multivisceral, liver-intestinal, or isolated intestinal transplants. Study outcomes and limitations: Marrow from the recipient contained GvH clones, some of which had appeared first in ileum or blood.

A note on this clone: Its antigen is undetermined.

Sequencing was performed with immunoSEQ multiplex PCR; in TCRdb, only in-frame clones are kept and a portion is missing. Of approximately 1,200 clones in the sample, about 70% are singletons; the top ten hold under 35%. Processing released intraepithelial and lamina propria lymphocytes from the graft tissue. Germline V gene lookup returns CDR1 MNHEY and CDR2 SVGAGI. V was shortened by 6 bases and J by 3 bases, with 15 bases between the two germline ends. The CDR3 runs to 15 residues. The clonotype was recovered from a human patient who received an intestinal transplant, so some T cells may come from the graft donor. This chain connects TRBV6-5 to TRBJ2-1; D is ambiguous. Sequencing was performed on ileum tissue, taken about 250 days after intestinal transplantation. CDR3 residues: CASSLRRKNYNEQFF. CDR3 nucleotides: TGTGCCAGCAGCCTCAGAAGGAAAAACTACAATGAGCAGTTCTTC.